These 27 T cell receptor beta chains originate from one sample sequenced in a study of low-dose radiotherapy and immunotherapy resistance in tumors. Time point in this sample: after trial treatment. Treatment in this sample: LDRT plus nivolumab, ipilimumab, low-dose cyclophosphamide and aspirin (RACIN trial). cDNA synthesis used a TRAV/TRBV-specific primer set for both chains. The PCR that amplified TCRs ran for around 22 cycles, relying on a constant-region primer and a V-primer adapter. TCRdb fed the reads into MiXCR, producing one record per CDR3 protein. The repertoire holds 100,000 or so distinct CDR3 sequences, with less than 25% as singletons. Sequenced material: PBMCs, taken after low-dose radiotherapy plus immunotherapy. The receptors shown here come from a male donor with prostate cancer.

This clonotype was detected ten times or more. The chain couples TRBV15 to TRBJ2-3; D is perhaps TRBD1 (6 bases). This CDR3 contains 16 residues. The germline CDR1 and CDR2 sequences are LNHNV and YYDKDF (reference sequence). The V end was cut by 4 bases, the J end by 6 bases, with 20 bases between. Here the CDR3 reads CATSNPGTRKGDTQYF. The DNA for the CDR3 is TGTGCCACCAGCAACCCCGGGACACGGAAGGGGGATACGCAGTATTTT.

This clonotype has ten or more counts. The chain couples TRBV4-1 to TRBJ1-1; 7 positions match TRBD1. V lost 0 bases, J lost 9 bases, and 13 bases stayed unmatched. The CDR3 is 16 residues long. Germline V CDR1 and CDR2: MGHRA, YSYEKL. The CDR3 DNA reads as TGCGCCAGCAGCCAAGAGGGGAGACAGGGATCGGGGAAAGCTTTCTTT. Its protein product is CASSQEGRQGSGKAFF.

V and J are TRBV12-3 or TRBV12-4 and TRBJ2-5; the D call may be TRBD1 or TRBD2 (6 bases each). The CDR3 has 14 residues. The V end was cut by 7 bases, the J end by 5 bases, with 17 bases between. DNA for the CDR3: TGTGCCAGCACCCTTAGGGGGGTCGAGGAGACCCAGTACTTC. This translates into CASTLRGVEETQYF.

The chain combines TRBV6-5 with TRBJ1-1; perhaps TRBD1 as D (5 bases). This CDR3 region has 11 residues. Germline CDR1 MNHEY, CDR2 SVGAGI. The ends were cut back, 3 bases at V and 10 bases at J, with 9 bases in the middle. The CDR3: CASSYQGAAFF. CDR3 in DNA: TGTGCCAGCAGTTATCAGGGAGCAGCTTTCTTT.

The chain carries TRBV2 and TRBJ2-5; no definite D call. V was trimmed by 8 bases and J by 5 bases, leaving 12 bases between them. In germline, CDR1 is SNHLY, CDR2 FYNNEI. The CDR3 loop spans 12 amino acids. The DNA for the CDR3 is TGTGCCAGCTTTTTGTTGCGCGAGACCCAGTACTTC. This encodes CASFLLRETQYF. Variable domain in full (rest from reference TRBV2 and TRBJ2-5): EPEVTQTPSHQVTQMGQEVILRCVPISNHLYFYWYRQILGQKVEFLVSFYNNEISEKSEIFDDQFSVERPDGSNFTLKIRSTKLEDSAMYFCASFLLRETQYFGPGTRLLVL.

This clonotype was seen ten or more times. The gene calls are TRBV12-3 or TRBV12-4 and TRBJ2-2; tentatively, D is TRBD1 (5 bases). The CDR3 is 16 residues long. Trimming removed 5 bases from V and 0 bases from J, with 13 bases in between. CDR3 protein: CASSPGLPTNTGELFF. For the CDR3, the DNA is TGTGCCAGCAGTCCAGGGTTACCGACGAACACCGGGGAGCTGTTTTTT.

This clonotype has at least ten counts. The chain couples TRBV6-5 to TRBJ1-2; D unclear. Germline CDR1 and CDR2: MNHEY and SVGAGI. Trimming took off 0 bases at V and 5 bases at J, with 16 bases between the two ends. CDR3 length: 16 residues. CDR3 region: CASSYSWRLDGYGYTF. CDR3 DNA: TGTGCCAGCAGTTACTCCTGGCGACTGGACGGGTATGGCTACACCTTC.

This clonotype appeared many times. The J gene is TRBJ1-1, the V gene TRBV7-8, with 10 bases matching TRBD1. The V gene's germline CDR1 is SGHVS and CDR2 FQNEAQ. The CDR3 has 17 residues. Losses at the gene ends were 4 bases for V and 2 bases for J; bases not matched to a gene: 10. CDR3 region: CASSSGDRGLVNTEAFF. The CDR3 DNA is TGTGCCAGCAGCTCGGGCGACAGGGGGCTGGTTAACACTGAAGCTTTCTTT.

At least ten counts were recorded for this clonotype. This chain connects TRBV20-1 to TRBJ1-1, with 8 bases lining up with TRBD1. The germline V gene encodes CDR1 DFQATT and CDR2 SNEGSKA (reference sequence). This CDR3 spans 14 amino acids. V shed 5 bases and J 5 bases; nucleotides not matched to a gene: 10. CDR3 DNA: TGCAGTGCTCCCAGGGGGCCTGGGGGGACTGAAGCTTTCTTT. Translated, it gives CSAPRGPGGTEAFF.

The sample holds many counts of this clonotype. The chain is built from TRBV7-2 and TRBJ2-5; TRBD1 matches 10 bases. CDR1 and CDR2 from the germline V gene are SGHTA and FQGNSA. CDR3 size: 17 residues. With 1 base clipped from V and 6 bases from J, the junction kept 11 bases outside the gene matches. The CDR3 spells CASSLVSFGTGVKTQYF. DNA for the CDR3: TGTGCCAGCAGCTTAGTTTCGTTCGGGACAGGGGTGAAGACCCAGTACTTC.

This clonotype was observed many times. The gene calls are TRBV7-3 and TRBJ2-2; D is tentatively TRBD1 or TRBD2 (5 bases each). V was trimmed by 5 bases and J by 3 bases, leaving 10 bases between them. This CDR3 spans 14 amino acids. CDR1 is SGHTA, CDR2 FQGTGA, per germline. CDR3: CASSPGTYTGELFF. Written as DNA, the CDR3 is TGTGCCAGCAGCCCAGGGACCTACACCGGGGAGCTGTTTTTT.

The table lists this clonotype with many counts. Here the CDR3 DNA reads TGTGCCAGCAGTTACGGCGGGGGGACTGAAGCTTTCTTT. It encodes CASSYGGGTEAFF. V gene TRBV6-5 combines with J gene TRBJ1-1; the D gene is possibly TRBD1 (5 bases). Germline V CDR1 and CDR2: MNHEY, SVGAGI. V was cut by 2 bases and J by 5 bases, with 9 bases left in between. This CDR3 contains 13 residues.

This clonotype appeared a few times. Just one base apart from a much larger clone, this may be a read error. The rearrangement uses TRBV5-6 and TRBJ2-1; no firm D call. The germline V gene encodes CDR1 SGHDT and CDR2 YYEEEE. Between the trimmed V and J ends, which lost 6 bases and 4 bases, there was a span of 5 bases. The CDR3 sequence is 11 residues long. CDR3 amino acids: CASMVYNEQFF. In DNA form, the CDR3 reads TGTGCCAGCATGGTGTACAATGAGCAGTTCTTC.

This clonotype was picked up many times. The rearrangement uses TRBV29-1 and TRBJ2-1; 9 bases are a match to TRBD1. The germline CDR1 and CDR2 sequences are SQVTM and ANQGSEA. Trimming took 7 bases from V and 9 from J; bases not matched to a gene: 16. The CDR3 loop spans 15 amino acids. Written as DNA, the CDR3 is TGCAGCGCCCCCCAGGTAACAGGGGGCAGCGGTGAGCAGTTCTTC. Translating gives CSAPQVTGGSGEQFF.

This clonotype was counted at least ten times. V gene TRBV12-3 or TRBV12-4 combines with J gene TRBJ2-7; 9 bases are shared with TRBD1. This CDR3 comprises 15 residues. V dropped 3 bases and J dropped 4; count of bases not matched to a gene: 7. The CDR3: CASSFTGTGFYEQYF. The CDR3 nucleotides read TGTGCCAGCAGTTTTACGGGGACAGGGTTTTACGAGCAGTACTTC.

With respect to this clonotype: A far more abundant clone sits one base away, making this likely a read error. The rearrangement links TRBV2 to TRBJ2-7; 10 positions agree with TRBD2. Germline CDR1 is SNHLY and CDR2 is FYNNEI. The CDR3 is 15 residues long. V was pared by 2 bases and J by 7 bases, with 8 bases of the junction left unmatched. CDR3 amino acids: CASSELAGETNEQYF. DNA of the CDR3: TGTGCCAGCAGTGAACTAGCGGGGGAGACCAATGAGCAGTACTTC.

Ten or more counts support this clonotype. The chain links TRBV7-8 to TRBJ2-7; 7 nucleotides align to TRBD1. Trimming removed 7 bases from V and 4 bases from J; junction bases left unmatched: 13. This CDR3 region has 15 residues. Germline CDR1 reads SGHVS; CDR2 reads FQNEAQ. The CDR3 spells CASKPPGTDFYEQYF. The CDR3 coding sequence is TGTGCCAGCAAACCGCCCGGGACAGACTTTTACGAGCAGTACTTC.

The sample holds many counts of this clonotype. The chain uses TRBV2 and TRBJ1-1; D might be TRBD1 (5 bases). The CDR3 sequence is 13 residues long. The V end was cut by 6 bases, the J end by 1 base, with 9 bases between. From germline, CDR1 is SNHLY and CDR2 FYNNEI. The CDR3 DNA reads as TGTGCCAGCAGGGGGGACGGGAACACTGAAGCTTTCTTT. This sequence encodes CASRGDGNTEAFF. The variable domain in full, with the rest retrieved from reference TRBV2 and TRBJ1-1, is EPEVTQTPSHQVTQMGQEVILRCVPISNHLYFYWYRQILGQKVEFLVSFYNNEISEKSEIFDDQFSVERPDGSNFTLKIRSTKLEDSAMYFCASRGDGNTEAFFGQGTRLTVV.

This chain uses TRBV7-2 with TRBJ2-4; the match to TRBD2 covers 11 bases. V dropped 3 bases and J dropped 16; count of bases not matched to a gene: 14. This CDR3 is 15 amino acids long. Looked up from germline, CDR1 is SGHTA and CDR2 is FQGNSA. Here the CDR3 DNA reads TGTGCCAGCAGCTTGGGGGTGGTAGCGGGGGGGCCATTATACTTC. This encodes CASSLGVVAGGPLYF.

This clonotype was detected many times. This sequence joins TRBV6-1 and TRBJ1-2; D is possibly TRBD1 (5 bases). Germline loops: CDR1 MNHNS, CDR2 SASEGT. V gave up 5 bases and J gave up 3 bases, with 10 bases separating them. The CDR3 consists of 13 residues. This chain's CDR3 is CASSHPGHYGYTF. The CDR3 coding sequence is TGTGCCAGCAGTCATCCGGGACACTATGGCTACACCTTC.

This clonotype showed up just a few times. This chain joins TRBV2 and TRBJ2-1; 9 nucleotides agree with TRBD2. This CDR3 has 16 amino acids. Germline V lookup: CDR1 SNHLY, CDR2 FYNNEI. After removal of 4 bases from V and 4 bases from J, the junction contained 8 bases not matched to a gene. The chain's CDR3 is CASSGGLSGGYNEQFF. CDR3 sequence (DNA): TGTGCCAGCAGTGGGGGACTGAGCGGGGGGTACAATGAGCAGTTCTTC.

This clonotype has a count of ten or more. The chain couples TRBV19 to TRBJ2-1; D not resolved. The germline gives CDR1 LNHDA, CDR2 SQIVND (reference sequence). This CDR3 contains 13 residues. V lost 7 bases and J lost 0, with 7 bases in between. The CDR3, as DNA: TGTGCCAGTACGCCTAGCTCCTACAATGAGCAGTTCTTC. This encodes CASTPSSYNEQFF.

Remarks on this clonotype: This is likely an artifact of a read error, given a far larger clone one base away. The chain is built from TRBV5-1 and TRBJ2-5, with D uncertain. CDR3 length: 16 residues. The V and J ends lost 3 bases and 11 bases respectively, with 26 bases between them. From germline, CDR1 is SGHRS and CDR2 YFSETQ. The CDR3: CASSSGLYAVYNEQYF. CDR3 coding DNA: TGCGCCAGCAGCTCCGGGCTTTACGCCGTATACAATGAGCAGTACTTC.

This clonotype appeared many times. The genes are TRBV7-2 and TRBJ2-2, with D tentatively TRBD2 (7 bases). Trimming left V 2 bases short and J 7 bases short, with 14 bases between. The CDR3 runs 15 residues. The V gene's germline CDR1 is SGHTA and CDR2 FQGNSA. CDR3 sequence: CASSLITGTNGELFF. The CDR3 nucleotides read TGTGCCAGCAGCTTAATAACAGGGACTAACGGGGAGCTGTTTTTT.

This clonotype appeared many times. The chain is built from TRBV6-5 and TRBJ2-7; D might be TRBD1 (6 bases). The V end lost 5 bases, the J end lost 6 bases, and 14 bases lay between the germline ends. The germline V gene encodes CDR1 MNHEY and CDR2 SVGAGI. This CDR3 has 13 amino acids. In nucleotides, the CDR3 is TGTGCCAGCAGTGCGGCCGGGACAAGCGAGCAGTACTTC. Its translation is CASSAAGTSEQYF.

This clonotype was picked up many times. The chain carries TRBV6-6 and TRBJ2-2; the match to TRBD2 covers 13 bases. The trim removed 4 bases at V and 5 bases at J, leaving 4 bases unmatched. This CDR3 has 16 residues. The germline gives CDR1 MNHNY, CDR2 SVGAGI (reference sequence). CDR3 coding DNA: TGTGCCAGCAGTTTACTAGCGGGGGGGCTGACCGGGGAGCTGTTTTTT. Translating it yields CASSLLAGGLTGELFF.

This clonotype was seen a few times. The CDR3 DNA reads as TGCAGCGCGCTTGAACAGGGGAACACCGGGGAGCTGTTTTTT. Its protein product is CSALEQGNTGELFF. V usage is TRBV29-1 and J usage is TRBJ2-2; D might be TRBD1 (6 bases). CDR3 length equals 14 residues. The germline gives CDR1 SQVTM, CDR2 ANQGSEA. The V gene lost 7 bases and the J gene lost 1 base, with 13 bases spanning the gap.